These 13 T cell receptor beta chains were all obtained from the same sample, sequenced in a study of shared clonotypes between healthy human individuals. Profiled with immunoSEQ multiplex PCR; TCRdb holds only in-frame clones, not every one. The sample contains some 480,000 clones, around 80% of which appear only once. The specimen was PBMCs. These receptors originate from a woman in her thirties or forties in good health. Some clones in this sample may be carry-over from other donors' samples.

V is TRBV21-1 and J is TRBJ1-3; the listed D gene, TRBD1, was not tested against the DNA. TRBV21-1 is recorded as a pseudogene. The CDR3 totals 18 residues. The chain's CDR3 is CASSKDRGTRSSGNTIYF. Written as DNA, the CDR3 is TGTGCCAGCAGCAAGGACAGGGGGACCCGGAGCTCTGGAAACACCATATATTTT.

The chain couples TRBV27 to TRBJ2-1; unclear D gene. Germline-derived CDR1 and CDR2 are MNHEY and SMNVEV (reference sequence). V shed 5 bases and J shed 8 bases, with 13 bases lying between them. This CDR3 has 13 residues. The CDR3, as DNA: TGTGCCAGCAGTCTCCTGGACCGTTATGAGCAGTTCTTC. Translating gives CASSLLDRYEQFF.

This rearrangement joins TRBV11-2 to TRBJ2-5, with D hard to call. The J call may be faulty, since TRBJ2-7 better matches the DNA end. The CDR3 is 11 amino acids. Germline V gene data show CDR1 as SGHAT and CDR2 as FQNNGV. CDR3 DNA: TGTGCCAGCAGCCAGAGCTACGAGCAGTACTTC. Amino acids: CASSQSYEQYF.

J is TRBJ2-1 and V is TRBV19; D perhaps matches TRBD2 (5 bases). Trimming cost V 5 bases and J 1 base, with 18 bases left between them. Germline CDR1 reads LNHDA; CDR2 reads SQIVND (reference sequence). The CDR3 runs 17 residues. The CDR3 is CASSSRVAGESYNEQFF. The CDR3 bases are TGTGCCAGTAGTTCGCGGGTCGCCGGGGAGTCCTACAATGAGCAGTTCTTC. Full variable domain (remainder filled in from reference TRBV19 and TRBJ2-1): DGGITQSPKYLFRKEGQNVTLSCEQNLNHDAMYWYRQDPGQGLRLIYYSQIVNDFQKGDIAEGYSVSREKKESFPLTVTSAQKNPTAFYLCASSSRVAGESYNEQFFGPGTRLTVL.

This chain uses TRBV15 with TRBJ1-5; 10 bases agree with TRBD1. CDR1 is LNHNV and CDR2 is YYDKDF in the germline V gene (reference sequence). Trimming removed 5 bases from V and 2 bases from J; junction bases left unmatched: 18. The CDR3 contains 20 residues. The CDR3 here is CATSSPAGTGVFGGNQPQHF. Written as DNA, the CDR3 is TGTGCCACCAGCTCTCCCGCCGGGACAGGGGTCTTTGGTGGCAATCAGCCCCAGCATTTT.

The chain uses TRBV25-1 and TRBJ1-4; tentatively, D is TRBD1 (5 bases). Germline lookup yields CDR1 MGHDK and CDR2 SYGVNS. The V end was cut by 3 bases, the J end by 7 bases, with 15 bases between. The CDR3 has 15 residues. In DNA form, the CDR3 reads TGTGCCAGCAGTGAGGGGGGGAGGGGCGGTGAAAAACTGTTTTTT. Translating it yields CASSEGGRGGEKLFF.

This clone was picked up a small number of times. This sequence joins TRBV5-1 and TRBJ2-5; TRBD1 or TRBD2 may be the D gene (5 bases each). Germline-derived CDR1 and CDR2 are SGHRS and YFSETQ. This CDR3 contains 11 residues. V was clipped by 3 bases and J by 5 bases, with 5 bases between them. In DNA, the CDR3 is TGCGCCAGCAGCTGGGGGGAGACCCAGTACTTC. It codes for CASSWGETQYF. The full variable domain, its missing parts supplied by reference TRBV5-1 and TRBJ2-5, is KAGVTQTPRYLIKTRGQQVTLSCSPISGHRSVSWYQQTPGQGLQFLFEYFSETQRNKGNFPGRFSGRQFSNSRSEMNVSTLELGDSALYLCASSWGETQYFGPGTRLLVL.

The chain combines TRBV5-1 with TRBJ2-2, with TRBD1 as a possible D gene (5 bases). Per germline, CDR1 SGHRS and CDR2 YFSETQ. This CDR3 is 15 amino acids long. Between the trimmed V and J ends, which lost 1 base and 5 bases, there was a span of 12 bases. CDR3 loop: CASSLQQGTTGELFF. The CDR3, as DNA: TGCGCCAGCAGCTTGCAGCAGGGTACGACCGGGGAGCTGTTTTTT.

The chain uses TRBV9 and TRBJ2-1; 7 bases fit TRBD2. The CDR3 is 17 residues long. Trimming cost V 3 bases and J 8 bases; bases outside gene matches: 17. Germline assignment: CDR1 SGDLS and CDR2 YYNGEE. CDR3: CASSESREGGPRDEQFF. CDR3 nucleotides: TGTGCCAGCAGCGAGAGCAGGGAGGGAGGGCCAAGGGATGAGCAGTTCTTC. The full variable domain, its missing parts supplied by reference TRBV9 and TRBJ2-1, is DSGVTQTPKHLITATGQRVTLRCSPRSGDLSVYWYQQSLDQGLQFLIQYYNGEERAKGNILERFSAQQFPDLHSELNLSSLELGDSALYFCASSESREGGPRDEQFFGPGTRLTVL.

This clone was observed at least ten times. The CDR3 is CASSSGGTSGSADTQYF. The CDR3 DNA is TGTGCCAGCAGCTCTGGGGGGACTAGCGGGAGTGCAGATACGCAGTATTTT. The J gene is TRBJ2-3, the V gene TRBV7-9, with 14 bases fitting TRBD2. Per germline, CDR1 SEHNR and CDR2 FQNEAQ (reference sequence). This CDR3 has 17 amino acids. Trimming at V came to 4 bases and at J to 4 bases, leaving 7 bases not matched to a gene.

The V gene is TRBV7-3, the J gene TRBJ2-1; 11 nucleotides agree with TRBD2. The germline CDR1 and CDR2 sequences are SGHTA and FQGTGA. With 5 bases clipped from V and 7 bases from J, the junction kept 4 bases outside the gene matches. This CDR3 region has 14 residues. The CDR3 DNA follows: TGTGCCAGCAGCCTCAGGACTAGCGGGAATGAGCAGTTCTTC. Its translation: CASSLRTSGNEQFF.

This clone was counted only a few times. This chain's CDR3 is CASKLQGATDTQYF. CDR3 in DNA: TGTGCCAGCAAATTACAGGGGGCAACAGATACGCAGTATTTT. This sequence joins TRBV6-1 and TRBJ2-3, with 9 nucleotides matching TRBD1. This CDR3 comprises 14 residues. Per the germline V gene, CDR1 is MNHNS and CDR2 is SASEGT. V lost 7 bases to trimming and J lost 3 bases; unmatched junction nucleotides: 5.

The chain links TRBV11-2 to TRBJ1-1; 9 bases agree with TRBD1. This CDR3 region has 15 residues. V lost 2 bases, J lost 7 bases, and 8 bases stayed unmatched. The germline V gene has CDR1 SGHAT and CDR2 FQNNGV. The CDR3 loop is CASSLLSGQGNEAFF. The CDR3, as DNA: TGTGCCAGCAGCTTACTTTCGGGACAGGGAAATGAAGCTTTCTTT.